This record looks at one TCR beta chain sequence and its context. TCRdb's copy holds only in-frame clones and misses some; the assay was immunoSEQ multiplex PCR. The data contain roughly 90,000 clones, over 80% of them seen just once; the ten biggest clones take up roughly a third. The data are from a study of blood T cell repertoires in COVID-19. Study as a whole: Nucleic acid was either cDNA or gDNA, and it came from T cells, B-cell-depleted T cells, or PBMCs.

V lost 2 bases to trimming and J lost 6 bases, with 5 bases between them. This CDR3 has 13 amino acids. The germline gives CDR1 SGHTA, CDR2 FQGNSA. The sequencing sample was made of peripheral blood. This chain uses TRBV7-2 with TRBJ1-6; D remains unclear. This TCR derives from a woman older than 75 with active or convalescent COVID-19. For the CDR3, the DNA is TGTGCCAGCAGCTTAAGTAGTAATTCACCCCTCCACTTT. This encodes CASSLSSNSPLHF.